This T cell receptor (beta chain) was obtained from a study of T cell repertoires in cytomegalovirus infection. Study summary: Researchers turned to recently identified HLA-C-restricted CMV epitopes as well as well-studied HLA-B-restricted ones.

TCRdb processed the reads anew with MiXCR; each CDR3 protein has one entry. The sample lists 830,000 or so distinct CDR3 sequences; approximately 29% were seen once. V lost 5 bases, J lost 6 bases, and 10 bases lay in between. The CDR3 is 12 residues long. Germline assignment: CDR1 LNHDA and CDR2 SQIVND (reference sequence). Study-wide findings and caveats: The study found HLA-C-restricted CMV-specific TCR beta clonotypes dominating the ex vivo response. Public TCR beta family frequency separated CMV-and-HLA carriers, including in an independent cohort.

Notes on this clonotype: Its specificity is unknown.

V and J are TRBV19 and TRBJ2-5, with D hard to call. Sequencing was performed on cultured CD8+ T cells from PBMCs, taken from culture after CMV antigen stimulation. The sequence was collected from a human donor in good health (CMV status not recorded). Some clones in this sample may be carry-over from other donors' samples. The CDR3 bases are TGTGCCAGTAGTTACAGTGGGAAGACCCAGTACTTC. Its protein product is CASSYSGKTQYF.